The text below deals with one TCR beta chain. Its antigen remains unidentified. Base qualities are not recorded, but no much larger clone differs from it by a single base. To identify antigen-specific CD4+ T cell clonotypes by their expansion, the ViraFEST assay first stimulated PBMC with viral peptide pools and then applied TCR sequencing. After around eleven days of culture, CD4+ T cells were isolated with the EasySep CD4+ T cell isolation kit. Negative nucleocapsid antibody results before and after vaccination confirmed that the healthy vaccine recipients had no prior SARS-CoV-2 infection. Two million PBMC per well were cultured in IMDM with around 5.3% human AB serum, 8 to 10 IU/ml IL-2 and gentamicin, plus 10 ug/ml peptides. On days 3 and 7, half of the culture medium was replaced with fresh IL-2-containing medium. Unless noted otherwise, every peptide stimulation condition was grown in triplicate wells. PBMC were separated from whole blood using Ficoll-Paque Plus gradient centrifugation and were then either cryopreserved at -140C or used fresh. The spike proteins of SARS-CoV-2 and of the common cold coronaviruses HCoV-NL63, HCoV-OC43 and HCoV-229E were spanned by overlapping peptide pools. The QIAamp micro DNA kit was used to extract genomic DNA from the cultured CD4+ T cells.

Libraries came from the immunoSEQ multiplex PCR assay. TCR beta CDR3 sequencing was performed on DNA from the cultured, isolated CD4+ T cells. The source study handled its data this way. Non-productive TCR sequences were discarded, and reads were trimmed to the CDR3 region, with only CDR3s of 7 or more amino acids retained. Antigen-specific clonotypes were identified using the MANAFEST web app by comparison of expansion in peptide wells against reference cultures. To count as positive, a clone had to show expansion at FDR<0.05 compared with the reference and with all other wells, an odds ratio above 5, and a frequency above 0.1% in two replicate wells. Cross-reactive clonotypes were defined as significantly expanded in SARS-CoV-2 spike wells and in at least one common cold coronavirus spike condition. Levenshtein distance calculated with the stringdist R package was used to assess CDR3 similarity, and unrooted trees were constructed with ape in R 3.6.1. This is the immuneACCESS table as TCRdb keeps it, with only in-frame sequences that have V and J called. A part of the clones is gone; compared with another copy, unresolved V genes explain less than half, and the rest is unexplained. The V and J calls and the clone size are those of that table, but D and trimming were determined from the DNA. This sample is represented by 60,000 to 70,000 clones; about four fifths of them were singletons. Together, the top ten hold roughly 2.4% of the sample.

CDR1 and CDR2 were assigned from the germline V gene as SGHRS and YFSETQ. The CDR3 runs 15 amino acids, cysteine and valine included. Only the CDR3 part of the read is kept: 45 bases, read in frame from the first base. V ends up 3 bases short and J 3 bases short, with an unmatched junction base count of 8. The sample comes from a study of vaccination effects on CD4 cells after COVID-19 (dated by TCRdb to 2021 to 2024). General notes on the study: Two doses of either the BNT162b2 or the mRNA-1273 mRNA SARS-CoV-2 vaccine were administered to participants. In both COVID-19 convalescent patients and infection-naive vaccine recipients, the study compared SARS-CoV-2 spike-specific CD4+ TCR repertoires from before mRNA vaccination with those from after it. A total of 10 COVID-19 convalescent patients and a handful of SARS-CoV-2-naive healthy vaccine recipients were included in the full study. Cultures from other donors in the study were sequenced using the Oncomine TCR Beta short-read assay on an Illumina iSeq 100.

The paper as a whole reports these results and caveats: Clones induced by infection and clones induced by vaccination both contracted markedly at late timepoints after vaccination, which fits with T cell responses waning over time. In healthy vaccine recipients, vaccine-induced clones were almost all SARS-CoV-2 mono-reactive, with only 1 of 255 cross-reactive with common cold coronaviruses. Limitations of the study were the small number of convalescent patients and the absence of early post-infection timepoints.

The sequence derives from a human donor who received a COVID-19 vaccine. In this chain, TRBV5-1 is recombined with TRBJ2-7; TRBD1 matches 8 bases in the middle. This material consisted of CD4+ T cells from PBMCs cultured with HCoV-229E spike peptides, taken before COVID-19 vaccination. Interpreted using the paper, the cell subset or site label stands for: HCoV-229E spike overlapping peptide pool stimulation. The nucleotides read TGCGCCAGCAGCTACCCCGGGACAGGAGGCTACGAGCAGTACGTC. Translated, it reads CASSYPGTGGYEQYV.